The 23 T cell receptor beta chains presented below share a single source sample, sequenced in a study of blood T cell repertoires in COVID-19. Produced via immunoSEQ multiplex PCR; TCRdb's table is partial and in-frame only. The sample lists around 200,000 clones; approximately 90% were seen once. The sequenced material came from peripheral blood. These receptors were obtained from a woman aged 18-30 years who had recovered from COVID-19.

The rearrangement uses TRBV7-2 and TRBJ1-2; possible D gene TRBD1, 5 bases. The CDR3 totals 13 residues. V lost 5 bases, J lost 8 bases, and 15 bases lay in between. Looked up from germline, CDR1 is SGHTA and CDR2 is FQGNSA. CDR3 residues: CASSLRTNPGYTF. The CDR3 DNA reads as TGTGCCAGCAGCCTTCGGACAAACCCGGGCTACACCTTC.

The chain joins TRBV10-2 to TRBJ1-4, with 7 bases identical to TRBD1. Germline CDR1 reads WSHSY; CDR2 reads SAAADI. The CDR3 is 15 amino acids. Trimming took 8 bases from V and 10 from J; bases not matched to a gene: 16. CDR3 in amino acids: CASVGTPTGRGKLFF. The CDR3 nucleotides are TGCGCCAGCGTGGGAACCCCGACAGGGCGCGGAAAACTGTTTTTT.

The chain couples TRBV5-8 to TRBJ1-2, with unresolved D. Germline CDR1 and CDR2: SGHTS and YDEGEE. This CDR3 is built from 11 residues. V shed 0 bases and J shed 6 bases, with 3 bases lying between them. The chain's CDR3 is CASSLADGYTF. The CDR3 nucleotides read TGTGCCAGCAGCTTGGCAGATGGCTACACCTTC.

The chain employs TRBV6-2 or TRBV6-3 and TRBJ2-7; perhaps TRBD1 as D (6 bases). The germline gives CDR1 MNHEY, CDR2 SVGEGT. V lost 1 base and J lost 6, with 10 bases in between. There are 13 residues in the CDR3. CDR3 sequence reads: CASSYYRASEQYF. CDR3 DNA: TGTGCCAGCAGTTACTACAGGGCCTCCGAGCAGTACTTC.

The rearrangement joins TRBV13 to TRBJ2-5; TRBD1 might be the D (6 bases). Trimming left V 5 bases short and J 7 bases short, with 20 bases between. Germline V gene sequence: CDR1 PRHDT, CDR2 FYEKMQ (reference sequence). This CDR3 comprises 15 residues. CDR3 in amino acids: CASSPIQQGRSTQYF. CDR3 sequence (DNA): TGTGCCAGCAGCCCCATACAACAGGGTCGATCGACCCAGTACTTC.

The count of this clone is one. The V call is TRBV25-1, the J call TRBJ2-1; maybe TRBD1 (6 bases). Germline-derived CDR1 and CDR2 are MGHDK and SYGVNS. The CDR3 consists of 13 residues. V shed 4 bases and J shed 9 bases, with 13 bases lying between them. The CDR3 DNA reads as TGTGCCAGCAGTGCCCTGAAAGGGGGTGAGCAGTTCTTC. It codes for CASSALKGGEQFF. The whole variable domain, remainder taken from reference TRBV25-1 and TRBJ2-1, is EADIYQTPRYLVIGTGKKITLECSQTMGHDKMYWYQQDPGMELHLIHYSYGVNSTEKGDLSSESTVSRIRTEHFPLTLESARPSHTSQYLCASSALKGGEQFFGPGTRLTVL.

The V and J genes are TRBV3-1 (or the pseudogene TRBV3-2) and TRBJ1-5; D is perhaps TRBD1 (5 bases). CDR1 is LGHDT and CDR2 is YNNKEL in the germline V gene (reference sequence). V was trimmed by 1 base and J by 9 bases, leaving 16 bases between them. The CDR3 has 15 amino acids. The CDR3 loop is CASSQGRAGLGPQHF. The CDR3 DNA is TGTGCCAGCAGCCAAGGAAGGGCGGGACTGGGGCCCCAGCATTTT.

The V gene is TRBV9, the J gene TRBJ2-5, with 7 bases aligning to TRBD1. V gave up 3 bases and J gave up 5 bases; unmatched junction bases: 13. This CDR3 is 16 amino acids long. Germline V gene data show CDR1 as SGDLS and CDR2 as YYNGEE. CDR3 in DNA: TGTGCCAGCAGCGACCCCTCGGAAGGGGGCCTGGAGACCCAGTACTTC. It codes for CASSDPSEGGLETQYF.

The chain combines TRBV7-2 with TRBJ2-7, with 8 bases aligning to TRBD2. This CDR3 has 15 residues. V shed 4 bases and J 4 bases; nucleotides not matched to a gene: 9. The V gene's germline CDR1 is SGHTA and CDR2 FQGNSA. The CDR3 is CASSYTGGARYEQYF. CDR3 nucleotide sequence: TGTGCCAGCAGCTATACGGGAGGGGCTAGGTACGAGCAGTACTTC.

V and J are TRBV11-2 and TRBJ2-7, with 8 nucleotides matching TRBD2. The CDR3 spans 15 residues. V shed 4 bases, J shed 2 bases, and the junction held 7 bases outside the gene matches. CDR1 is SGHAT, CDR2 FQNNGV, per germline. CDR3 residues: CASSSSSGGAYEQYF. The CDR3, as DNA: TGTGCCAGCAGCTCCTCTTCGGGGGGGGCCTACGAGCAGTACTTC.

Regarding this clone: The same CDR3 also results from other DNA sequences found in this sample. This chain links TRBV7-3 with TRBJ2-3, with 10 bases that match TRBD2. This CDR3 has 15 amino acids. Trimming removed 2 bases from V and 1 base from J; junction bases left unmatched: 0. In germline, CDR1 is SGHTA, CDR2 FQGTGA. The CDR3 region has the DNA TGTGCCAGCAGCTTACTAGCGGGAGGCACAGATACGCAGTATTTT. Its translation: CASSLLAGGTDTQYF.

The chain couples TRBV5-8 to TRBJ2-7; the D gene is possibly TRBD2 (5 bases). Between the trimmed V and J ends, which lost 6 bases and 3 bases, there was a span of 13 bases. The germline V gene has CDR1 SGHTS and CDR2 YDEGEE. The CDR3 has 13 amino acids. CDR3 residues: CASTPLRDYEQYF. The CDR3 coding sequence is TGTGCCAGCACCCCACTCCGGGACTACGAGCAGTACTTC.

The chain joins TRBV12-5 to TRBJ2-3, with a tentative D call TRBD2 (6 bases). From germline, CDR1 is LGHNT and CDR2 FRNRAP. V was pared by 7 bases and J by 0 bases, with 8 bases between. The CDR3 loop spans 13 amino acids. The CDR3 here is CASDRGSTDTQYF. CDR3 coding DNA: TGTGCTAGTGATCGGGGGAGCACAGATACGCAGTATTTT.

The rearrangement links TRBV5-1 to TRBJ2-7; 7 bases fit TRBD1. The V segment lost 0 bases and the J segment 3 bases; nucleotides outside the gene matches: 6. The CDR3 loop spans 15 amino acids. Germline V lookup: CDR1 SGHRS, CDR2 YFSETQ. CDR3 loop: CASSLGPDRNYEQYF. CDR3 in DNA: TGCGCCAGCAGCTTGGGACCGGACAGGAACTACGAGCAGTACTTC. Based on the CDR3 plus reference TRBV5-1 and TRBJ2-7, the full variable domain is KAGVTQTPRYLIKTRGQQVTLSCSPISGHRSVSWYQQTPGQGLQFLFEYFSETQRNKGNFPGRFSGRQFSNSRSEMNVSTLELGDSALYLCASSLGPDRNYEQYFGPGTRLTVT.

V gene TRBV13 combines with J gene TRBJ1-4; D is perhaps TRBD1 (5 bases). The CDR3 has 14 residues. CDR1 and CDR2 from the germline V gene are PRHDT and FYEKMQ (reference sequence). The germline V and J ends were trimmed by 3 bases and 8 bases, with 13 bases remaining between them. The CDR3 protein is CASSLGGEYEKLFF. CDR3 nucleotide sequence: TGTGCCAGCAGCTTGGGGGGAGAGTACGAAAAACTGTTTTTT.

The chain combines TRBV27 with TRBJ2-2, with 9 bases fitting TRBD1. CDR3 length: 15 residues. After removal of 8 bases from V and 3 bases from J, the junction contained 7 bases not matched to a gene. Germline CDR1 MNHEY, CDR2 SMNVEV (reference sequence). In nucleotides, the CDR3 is TGTGCCAGCGGGGACAGGGATTACGACACCGGGGAGCTGTTTTTT. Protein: CASGDRDYDTGELFF.

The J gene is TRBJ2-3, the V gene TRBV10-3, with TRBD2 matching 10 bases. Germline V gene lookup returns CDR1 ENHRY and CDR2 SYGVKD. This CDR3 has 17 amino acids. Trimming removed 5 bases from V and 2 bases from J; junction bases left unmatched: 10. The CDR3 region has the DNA TGTGCCATCAGTTCGATCGGGACTAGCGAGTCCACAGATACGCAGTATTTT. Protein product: CAISSIGTSESTDTQYF.

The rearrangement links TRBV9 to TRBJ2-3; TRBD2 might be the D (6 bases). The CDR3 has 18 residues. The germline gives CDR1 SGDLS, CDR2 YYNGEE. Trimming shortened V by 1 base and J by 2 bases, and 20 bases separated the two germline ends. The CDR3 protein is CASSVRDSNSFYTDTQYF. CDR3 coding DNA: TGTGCCAGCAGCGTACGGGACTCCAACTCCTTCTACACAGATACGCAGTATTTT.

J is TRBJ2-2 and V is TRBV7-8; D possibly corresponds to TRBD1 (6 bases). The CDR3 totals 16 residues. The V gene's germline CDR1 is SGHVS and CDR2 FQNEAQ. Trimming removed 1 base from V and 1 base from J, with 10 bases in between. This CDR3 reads CASSLEGRGNTGELFF. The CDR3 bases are TGTGCCAGCAGCTTAGAAGGCAGGGGGAACACCGGGGAGCTGTTTTTT. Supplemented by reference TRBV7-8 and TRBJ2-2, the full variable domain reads GAGVSQSPRYKVAKRGQDVALRCDPISGHVSLFWYQQALGQGPEFLTYFQNEAQLDKSGLPSDRFFAERPEGSVSTLKIQRTQQEDSAVYLCASSLEGRGNTGELFFGEGSRLTVL.

The CDR3 reads CASSLGGLAGAGEQFF. CDR3 nucleotides: TGCGCCAGCAGCTTGGGTGGACTAGCGGGAGCCGGTGAGCAGTTCTTC. The V gene is TRBV5-1, the J gene TRBJ2-1; 13 nucleotides line up with TRBD2. Germline assignment: CDR1 SGHRS and CDR2 YFSETQ. This CDR3 is built from 16 residues. Trimming at V came to 0 bases and at J to 9 bases, leaving 6 bases not matched to a gene.

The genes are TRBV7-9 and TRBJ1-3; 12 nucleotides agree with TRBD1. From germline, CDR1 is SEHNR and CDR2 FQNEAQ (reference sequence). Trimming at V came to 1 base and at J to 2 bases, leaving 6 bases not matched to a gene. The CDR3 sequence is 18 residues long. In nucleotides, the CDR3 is TGTGCCAGCAGCTTAGGGGACAGGGGGCAGTTTGCTGGAAACACCATATATTTT. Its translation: CASSLGDRGQFAGNTIYF. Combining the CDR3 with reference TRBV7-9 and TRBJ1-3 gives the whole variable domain DTGVSQNPRHKITKRGQNVTFRCDPISEHNRLYWYRQTLGQGPEFLTYFQNEAQLEKSRLLSDRFSAERPKGSFSTLEIQRTEQGDSAMYLCASSLGDRGQFAGNTIYFGEGSWLTVV.

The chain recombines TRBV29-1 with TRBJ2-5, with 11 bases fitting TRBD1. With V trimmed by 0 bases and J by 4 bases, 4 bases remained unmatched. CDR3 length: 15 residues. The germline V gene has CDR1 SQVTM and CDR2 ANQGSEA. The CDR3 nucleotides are TGCAGCGTTGAAGATCGGGACAGGGGGAGAGAGACCCAGTACTTC. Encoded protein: CSVEDRDRGRETQYF.

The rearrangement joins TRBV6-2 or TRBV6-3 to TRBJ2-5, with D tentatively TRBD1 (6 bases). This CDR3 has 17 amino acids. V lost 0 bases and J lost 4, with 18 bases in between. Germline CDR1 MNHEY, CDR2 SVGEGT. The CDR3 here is CASSYSLVHRVLETQYF. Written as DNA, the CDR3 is TGTGCCAGCAGTTACTCGCTCGTCCACAGGGTTTTAGAGACCCAGTACTTC.